Listed here are 10 T cell receptor beta chains from one sample, sequenced in a study of Ad26.COV2.S vaccination and SARS-CoV-2 variants. The protocol was immunoSEQ multiplex PCR, while the TCRdb copy is restricted to in-frame clones and leaves out a portion. Of roughly 320,000 clones in the sample, around 84% were seen once. Treatment indicated: around 19 received Ad26.COV2.S at low or high dose, single or two shots; 5 received placebo; per-sample allocation not given. The samples were gathered on day 63 after the first injection of vaccine or placebo. This specimen consisted of peripheral blood, obtained in a trial of Ad26.COV2.S vaccine versus placebo. Receptors were obtained from a person aged 18-65 years who received the Ad26.COV2.S COVID-19 vaccine or a placebo.

This clone was counted a single time. This chain links TRBV4-1 with TRBJ2-4; TRBD1 might be the D (5 bases). In germline, CDR1 is MGHRA, CDR2 YSYEKL. V lost 1 base and J 0 bases, leaving 19 bases between the germline ends. The CDR3 contains 19 residues. The CDR3 region has the DNA TGCGCCAGCAGCCAAGCAGGGTTTGGGGCGGAAAGAGCCAAAAACATTCAGTACTTC. This codes for CASSQAGFGAERAKNIQYF.

This clone occurred a few times. The chain joins TRBV7-9 to TRBJ2-7; D not certain. The germline V and J ends were trimmed by 1 base and 5 bases, with 9 bases remaining between them. CDR1 SEHNR and CDR2 FQNEAQ come from the germline V gene (reference sequence). There are 13 residues in the CDR3. DNA of the CDR3: TGTGCCAGCAGCTTAGGTGGGGTTCACGAGCAGTACTTC. It is translated as CASSLGGVHEQYF.

The chain uses TRBV19 and TRBJ1-5; 8 bases match TRBD1. V dropped 10 bases and J dropped 6; count of bases not matched to a gene: 8. Germline V gene data show CDR1 as LNHDA and CDR2 as SQIVND (reference sequence). The CDR3 has 13 residues. DNA of the CDR3: TGTGCCACTGGGGACAGGAGGGGTCAGCCCCAGCATTTT. This encodes CATGDRRGQPQHF.

This clone was counted many times. This chain joins TRBV7-9 and TRBJ2-3, with D possibly TRBD1 on 5 matching bases. This CDR3 comprises 16 residues. Deletions cut 3 bases from V and 6 bases from J, with 19 bases between. Germline loops: CDR1 SEHNR, CDR2 FQNEAQ (reference sequence). This chain's CDR3 is CASSFFRVGIADTQYF. CDR3 bases: TGTGCCAGCAGCTTTTTCAGGGTGGGGATAGCCGATACGCAGTATTTT.

The CDR3 protein is CAWSTGGYNEQFF. The CDR3 bases are TGTGCCTGGAGTACAGGGGGCTACAATGAGCAGTTCTTC. V gene TRBV30 combines with J gene TRBJ2-1, with 8 nucleotides matching TRBD1. The CDR3 is made up of 13 amino acids. CDR1 and CDR2 from the germline V gene are GTSNPN and SVGIG (reference sequence). V dropped 2 bases and J dropped 3; count of bases not matched to a gene: 0.

This clone appeared once. This chain's CDR3 is CASSVGVGIYNEQFF. The DNA for the CDR3 is TGTGCCAGCAGCGTAGGGGTGGGCATCTACAATGAGCAGTTCTTC. The rearrangement uses TRBV9 and TRBJ2-1; D gene uncertain. CDR1 SGDLS and CDR2 YYNGEE come from the germline V gene. Trimming cost V 0 bases and J 3 bases, with 10 bases left between them. The CDR3 consists of 15 residues.

A few counts support this clone. This chain uses TRBV15 with TRBJ2-1; 8 bases match TRBD2. J was trimmed by 3 bases and V by 3 bases; bases with no gene match: 7. Germline assignment: CDR1 LNHNV and CDR2 YYDKDF (reference sequence). The CDR3 sequence is 16 residues long. CDR3 nucleotide sequence: TGTGCCACCAGCAGCGTCCGGGGGGGGTTCTACAATGAGCAGTTCTTC. Protein sequence: CATSSVRGGFYNEQFF.

V gene TRBV25-1 combines with J gene TRBJ1-4, with a possible D match to TRBD1 (6 bases). Trimming shortened V by 7 bases and J by 7 bases, and 16 bases separated the two germline ends. Germline-derived CDR1 and CDR2 are MGHDK and SYGVNS. There are 14 residues in the CDR3. The CDR3 loop reads CASTKGGYSEKLFF. The CDR3 coding sequence is TGTGCCAGCACCAAGGGGGGTTATAGTGAAAAACTGTTTTTT.

The genes are TRBV6-5 and TRBJ1-2, with unresolved D. This CDR3 comprises 14 residues. Germline values: CDR1 MNHEY, CDR2 SVGAGI. Between the trimmed V and J ends, which lost 6 bases and 2 bases, there was a span of 13 bases. For the CDR3, the DNA is TGTGCCAGCAGGACCCTCACGGGGAACTATGGCTACACCTTC. Translation gives CASRTLTGNYGYTF.

This chain joins TRBV6-2 or TRBV6-3 and TRBJ1-2; D is uncertain. CDR3 length equals 15 residues. V was shortened by 8 bases and J by 0 bases, with 16 bases between the two germline ends. Germline V gene sequence: CDR1 MNHEY, CDR2 SVGEGT. In nucleotides, the CDR3 is TGTGCCAGCCGCCGCACGGATCAAGCTAACTATGGCTACACCTTC. Its protein is CASRRTDQANYGYTF.